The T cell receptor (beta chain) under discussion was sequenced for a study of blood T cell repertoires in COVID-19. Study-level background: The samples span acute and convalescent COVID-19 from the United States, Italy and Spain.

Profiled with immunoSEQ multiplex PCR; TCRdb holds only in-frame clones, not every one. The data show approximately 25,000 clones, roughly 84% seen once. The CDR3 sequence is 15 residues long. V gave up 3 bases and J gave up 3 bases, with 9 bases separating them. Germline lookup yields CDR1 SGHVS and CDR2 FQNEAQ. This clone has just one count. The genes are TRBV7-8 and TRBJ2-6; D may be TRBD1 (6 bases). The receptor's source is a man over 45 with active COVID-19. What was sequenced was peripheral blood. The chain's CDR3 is CASSFRGGGANVLTF. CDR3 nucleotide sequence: TGTGCCAGCAGCTTCAGGGGTGGTGGGGCCAACGTCCTGACTTTC.